This T cell receptor (beta chain) was sequenced during a study of early T cells in non-severe SARS-CoV-2 infection. TCRdb reanalysed the 5' RACE reads using MiXCR and keeps one entry per CDR3 protein. The table shows some 36,000 distinct CDR3 sequences, with approximately 6% occurring only once. The sample holds many counts of this clonotype. CDR3 length equals 15 residues. Trimming took off 5 bases at V and 3 bases at J, with 16 bases between the two ends. Per the germline V gene, CDR1 is MDHEN and CDR2 is SYDVKM. The genes are TRBV28 and TRBJ1-1, with D perhaps TRBD1 (5 bases). This clonotype was sampled from an adult who was a healthcare worker with PCR-confirmed SARS-CoV-2 infection or an uninfected control (not recorded which). Sequenced sample: whole blood. CDR3 nucleotide sequence: TGTGCCAGCAGTCCCTCCTGGGGGTCGGACACTGAAGCTTTCTTT. This encodes CASSPSWGSDTEAFF.